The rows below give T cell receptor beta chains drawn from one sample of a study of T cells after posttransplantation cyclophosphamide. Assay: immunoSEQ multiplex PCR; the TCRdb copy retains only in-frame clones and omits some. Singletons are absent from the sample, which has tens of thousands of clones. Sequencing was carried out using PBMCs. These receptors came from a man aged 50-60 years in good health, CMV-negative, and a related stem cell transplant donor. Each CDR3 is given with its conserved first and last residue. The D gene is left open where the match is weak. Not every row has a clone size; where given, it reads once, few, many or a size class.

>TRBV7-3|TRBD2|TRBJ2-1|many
TGTGCCAGCAGCTTAACGGGAGGGTCCTACAATGAGCAGTTCTTC
CASSLTGGSYNEQFF
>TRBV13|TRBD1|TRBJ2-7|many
TGTGCCAGCAGCCCCAGACAGGGACACTACGAGCAGTACTTC
CASSPRQGHYEQYF
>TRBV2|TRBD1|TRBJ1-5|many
TGTGCCAGCAGTGAAGAACAGGGGGAATTTGGGCCCCAGCATTTT
CASSEEQGEFGPQHF
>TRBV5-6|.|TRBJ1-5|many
TGTGCCAGCAGCTTGGCCGGCGGGGGGCATGTGAGTCAGCCCCAGCATTTT
CASSLAGGGHVSQPQHF
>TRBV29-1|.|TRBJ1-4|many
TGCAGCGCCGGGGGGGCCGGTGAAAAACTGTTTTTT
CSAGGAGEKLFF
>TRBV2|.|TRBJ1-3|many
TGTGCCAGCAGTCCCCAGGGGACTGGAAACACCATATATTTT
CASSPQGTGNTIYF
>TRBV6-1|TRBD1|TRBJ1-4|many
TGTGCCAGCAGTGTGGGACAGCAAAATGAAAAACTGTTTTTT
CASSVGQQNEKLFF
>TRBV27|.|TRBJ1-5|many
TGTGCCAGCAGTTTTGGCACCCTCAATCAGCCCCAGCATTTT
CASSFGTLNQPQHF
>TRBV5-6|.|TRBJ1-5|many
TGTGCCAGCAGCTTGGGTCCCAACACCCCCCAGCCCCAGCATTTT
CASSLGPNTPQPQHF
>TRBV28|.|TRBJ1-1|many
TGTGCCAGCTGCGGGGAGTCCAACACTGAAGCTTTCTTT
CASCGESNTEAFF
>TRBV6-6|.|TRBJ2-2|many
TGTGCCAGCAGTTACGAGGTCTCGGGTTTGTGGGAGCTGTTTTTT
CASSYEVSGLWELFF
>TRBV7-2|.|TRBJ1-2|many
TGTGCCAGCAGCTCTGGGGCTGGGTATGGCTACACCTTC
CASSSGAGYGYTF
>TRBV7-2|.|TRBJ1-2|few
TGTGCCAGCAGCTTAGCTGGACTCAACTATGGCTACACCTTC
CASSLAGLNYGYTF
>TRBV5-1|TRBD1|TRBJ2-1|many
TGCGCCAGCAGCTTGATAGGTCAGGGGGATGAGCAGTTCTTC
CASSLIGQGDEQFF
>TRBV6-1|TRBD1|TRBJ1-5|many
TGTGCCAGCAGTGCAATTTCGGGACAGGGGGCCCTTTACAGCAATCAGCCCCAGCATTTT
CASSAISGQGALYSNQPQHF
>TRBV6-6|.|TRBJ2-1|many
TGTGCCAGCAGTCCAAGCGGTGAGCAGTTCTTC
CASSPSGEQFF
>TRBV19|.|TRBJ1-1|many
TGTGCCAGTAGTATAGGGACACAGGATCCCCCCTTGAACACTGAAGCTTTCTTT
CASSIGTQDPPLNTEAFF
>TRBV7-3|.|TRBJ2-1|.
TGTGCCAGCAGCTTAGTCCGTGACAATGAGCAGTTCTTC
CASSLVRDNEQFF
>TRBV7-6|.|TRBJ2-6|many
TGTGCCAGCAGCTTAGAAGGGCAGGGCTCTGGGGCCAACGTCCTGACTTTC
CASSLEGQGSGANVLTF
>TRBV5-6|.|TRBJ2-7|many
TGTGCCAGCAGCTATGACAGGAGCTACGAGCAGTACTTC
CASSYDRSYEQYF
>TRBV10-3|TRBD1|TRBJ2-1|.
TGTGCCATCAGTGACAGGGGGCGAAACAATGAGCAGTTCTTC
CAISDRGRNNEQFF
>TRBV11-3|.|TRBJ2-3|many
TGTGCCAGCAGCCCCGGGAAAGATACGCAGTATTTT
CASSPGKDTQYF
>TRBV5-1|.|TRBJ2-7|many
TGCGCCAGCAGCCCCCTCCCGACAGATCGCTACGAGCAGTACTTC
CASSPLPTDRYEQYF
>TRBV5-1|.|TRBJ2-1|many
TGCGCCAGCAGCTTGGTGGGGGGGCCCTACAATGAGCAGTTCTTC
CASSLVGGPYNEQFF
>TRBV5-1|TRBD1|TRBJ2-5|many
TGCGCCAGCAGCCAGACAGGGGGAACTCAAGAGACCCAGTACTTC
CASSQTGGTQETQYF
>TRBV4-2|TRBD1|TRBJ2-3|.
TGTGCCAGCAGCCAGGAGACAGGGGTTGTTCCATATACGCAGTATTTT
CASSQETGVVPYTQYF
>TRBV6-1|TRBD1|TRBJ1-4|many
TGTGCCAGCAGGCCTCCGGGACAGGGTAGCGAAAAACTGTTTTTT
CASRPPGQGSEKLFF
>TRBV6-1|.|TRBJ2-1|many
TGTGCCAGCAGTGAATTTGGAGTTAATGAGCAGTTCTTC
CASSEFGVNEQFF
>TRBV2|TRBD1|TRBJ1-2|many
TGTGCCAGCAGGGTGACAGGGGGCGATGGCTACACCTTC
CASRVTGGDGYTF
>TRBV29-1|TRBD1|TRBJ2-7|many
TGCAGCGCCGAAGGCTCCGCGACAGGGTCCCTCTACGAGCAGTACTTC
CSAEGSATGSLYEQYF
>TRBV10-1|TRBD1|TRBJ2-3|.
TGCGCCAGCGGACAGGGGGCGAGCACAGATACGCAGTATTTT
CASGQGASTDTQYF